This T cell receptor (beta chain) was sequenced in a study of T cells after posttransplantation cyclophosphamide. Study-level findings and limits: Donor CD8+ memory clones often dominated recipient blood repertoires at later times.

CDR1 is SGDLS and CDR2 is YYNGEE in the germline V gene. The CDR3 has 17 residues. The V gene end was trimmed by 2 bases and the J gene end by 1 base; junction bases not matched to a gene: 7. Sequencing used immunoSEQ multiplex PCR; TCRdb keeps in-frame clones, though not all of them. This table holds roughly 2,000 clones, 81% found once. A marrow graft followed busulfan-fludarabine conditioning, with cyclophosphamide on days +3 and +4. For this clone: Its cognate antigen is unknown.

Sequencing used CD8+ T cells sorted from blood, obtained around 350 days after allogeneic stem cell transplant with posttransplant cyclophosphamide. The V and J genes are TRBV9 and TRBJ2-1; 9 nucleotides align to TRBD1. This clonotype was obtained from a male patient between 50 and 60 years old who received an allogeneic stem cell transplant from a related donor and was CMV-positive. The T cells may come from the graft donor. The CDR3 DNA is TGTGCCAGCAGCGTGAACCCCGGGACAGGGTCCTACAATGAGCAGTTCTTC. This encodes CASSVNPGTGSYNEQFF.